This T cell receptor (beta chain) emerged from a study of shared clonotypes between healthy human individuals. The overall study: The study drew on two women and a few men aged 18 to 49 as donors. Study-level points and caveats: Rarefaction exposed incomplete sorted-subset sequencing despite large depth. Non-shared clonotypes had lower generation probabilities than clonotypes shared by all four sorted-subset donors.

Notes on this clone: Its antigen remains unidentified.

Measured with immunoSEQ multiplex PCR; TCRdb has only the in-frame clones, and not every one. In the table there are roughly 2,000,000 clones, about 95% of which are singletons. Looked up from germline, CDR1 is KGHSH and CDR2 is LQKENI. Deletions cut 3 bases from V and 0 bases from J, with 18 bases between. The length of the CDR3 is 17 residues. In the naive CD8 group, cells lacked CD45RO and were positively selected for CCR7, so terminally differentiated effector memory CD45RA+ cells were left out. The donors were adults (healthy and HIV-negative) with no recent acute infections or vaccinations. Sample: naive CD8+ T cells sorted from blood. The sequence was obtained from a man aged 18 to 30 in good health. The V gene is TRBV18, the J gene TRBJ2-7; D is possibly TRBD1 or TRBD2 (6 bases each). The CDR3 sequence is CASSPTRGESSSYEQYF. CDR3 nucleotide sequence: TGTGCCAGCTCACCTACGAGGGGGGAGAGTAGCTCCTACGAGCAGTACTTC.